Listed below are T cell receptor beta chains from one sample, sequenced in a study of blood T cell repertoires in COVID-19. Data came from immunoSEQ multiplex PCR; TCRdb stores just in-frame clones and leaves some out. The table records about 100,000 clones, roughly 90% of them present only once. Sequencing was carried out using peripheral blood. These receptors all stem from a man older than 75 with acute or convalescent COVID-19. Each CDR3 is given with its conserved first and last residue. The D gene is left open where the match is weak. Clone sizes are given selectively: once, few, many, or a class where the clone is expanded.

V: TRBV19
J: TRBJ2-1
D: TRBD2
size: .
DNA: TGTGCCAGTAGTCCGCTAGCGGGATCCCACAATGAGCAGTTCTTC
CDR3: CASSPLAGSHNEQFF

V: TRBV29-1
J: TRBJ1-2
D: TRBD1
size: .
DNA: TGCAGCGTTGGGGGACAGGGGGCTGCGACCTTC
CDR3: CSVGGQGAATF

V: TRBV27
J: TRBJ1-2
D: TRBD1
size: once
DNA: TGTGCCAGCAGTTGGTCGACAGGGCCCTATGGCTACACCTTC
CDR3: CASSWSTGPYGYTF

V: TRBV10-1
J: TRBJ2-7
D: TRBD2
size: .
DNA: TGCGCCAGCAGTAAACCGGGACTAGCGTTCTGCTTCTACGAGCAGTACTTC
CDR3: CASSKPGLAFCFYEQYF

V: TRBV5-6
J: TRBJ1-6
D: .
size: .
DNA: TGTGCCAGCAGCTTGCTTTTGTCTAATTCACCCCTCCACTTT
CDR3: CASSLLLSNSPLHF

V: TRBV12-3/TRBV12-4
J: TRBJ2-1
D: .
size: .
DNA: TGTGCCAGCGGCGGGGTTTGGAGCGATGAGCAGTTCTTC
CDR3: CASGGVWSDEQFF

V: TRBV5-1
J: TRBJ2-1
D: TRBD2
size: .
DNA: TGCGCCAGCAGCCAGGGACTAGCGGCACGCTCCTACAATGAGCAGTTCTTC
CDR3: CASSQGLAARSYNEQFF

V: TRBV5-1
J: TRBJ2-2
D: TRBD2
size: .
DNA: TGCGCCAGCAGCTTTGGGACTAGCGGACAAAACACCGGGGAGCTGTTTTTT
CDR3: CASSFGTSGQNTGELFF

V: TRBV11-3
J: TRBJ2-2
D: TRBD1
size: .
DNA: TGTGCCAGCAGCCCGAGACAGGGGGACACCGGGGAGCTGTTTTTT
CDR3: CASSPRQGDTGELFF

V: TRBV5-4
J: TRBJ2-3
D: .
size: .
DNA: TGTGCCAGCAGCGCGGACAGAGGCACAGATACGCAGTATTTT
CDR3: CASSADRGTDTQYF

V: TRBV4-2
J: TRBJ2-2
D: TRBD2
size: .
DNA: TGTGCCAGCAGCCAAGAAGGCGGGAGGGCCGCCGGGGAGCTGTTTTTT
CDR3: CASSQEGGRAAGELFF

V: TRBV28
J: TRBJ1-2
D: .
size: .
DNA: TGTGCCAGCAGCTTTGACTCTACAGGGATCGGCTATGGCTACACCTTC
CDR3: CASSFDSTGIGYGYTF

V: TRBV19
J: TRBJ1-5
D: .
size: .
DNA: TGTGCCACCTCACCCGGACAGCTATATAGCAATCAGCCCCAGCATTTT
CDR3: CATSPGQLYSNQPQHF

V: TRBV4-2
J: TRBJ2-1
D: TRBD2
size: .
DNA: TGTGCCAGCAGCCAAGAATGGGAGGGACTAGCGGGGTACAATGAGCAGTTCTTC
CDR3: CASSQEWEGLAGYNEQFF

V: TRBV30
J: TRBJ1-2
D: .
size: .
DNA: TGTGCCTGGACAGGGGCGGGCTATGGCTACACCTTC
CDR3: CAWTGAGYGYTF

V: TRBV2
J: TRBJ1-2
D: .
size: .
DNA: TGTGCCAGCAGTGATCACAGTCACTATGGCTACACCTTC
CDR3: CASSDHSHYGYTF

V: TRBV30
J: TRBJ1-1
D: .
size: .
DNA: TGTGCCTGGAGCCCTGGACAGTCGAAAATAAGAGCTTTCTTT
CDR3: CAWSPGQSKIRAFF

V: TRBV4-1
J: TRBJ1-2
D: TRBD1
size: once
DNA: TGCGCCAGCAGCCAAGAGCGGGGACAGGGGAGGGGTGGCTACACCTTC
CDR3: CASSQERGQGRGGYTF

V: TRBV11-3
J: TRBJ2-1
D: TRBD2
size: .
DNA: TGTGCCAGCAGCCCCTCAACTAGCGGGGATGAGCAGTTCTTC
CDR3: CASSPSTSGDEQFF

V: TRBV19
J: TRBJ2-1
D: .
size: .
DNA: TGTGCCAGTAGTATGTACGGGCAGGGTCACGGTTTAGAGCAGTTCTTC
CDR3: CASSMYGQGHGLEQFF

V: TRBV2
J: TRBJ1-4
D: .
size: .
DNA: TGTGCCAGCAGTTTAAGGGGGGGGGTCGATGAAAAACTGTTTTTT
CDR3: CASSLRGGVDEKLFF

V: TRBV6-2/TRBV6-3
J: TRBJ1-5
D: .
size: .
DNA: TGTGCCAGCAGTTACTCCTTAAGCGGGGGCAGGCGAGATCAGCCCCAGCATTTT
CDR3: CASSYSLSGGRRDQPQHF

V: TRBV6-5
J: TRBJ2-7
D: TRBD1
size: .
DNA: TGTGCCAGCAGTTTGACAGGGACCCCCGCCGAGCAGTACTTC
CDR3: CASSLTGTPAEQYF

V: TRBV6-5
J: TRBJ1-1
D: TRBD1
size: .
DNA: TGTGCCAGCAGATCCCGGGACAGATTCACTGAAGCTTTCTTT
CDR3: CASRSRDRFTEAFF

V: TRBV28
J: TRBJ1-4
D: TRBD1
size: .
DNA: TGTGCCAGCAGTTTATTGGGGACAGGGGATGAAAAACTGTTTTTT
CDR3: CASSLLGTGDEKLFF

V: TRBV15
J: TRBJ2-2
D: .
size: .
DNA: TGTGCCACCAGCAGCGAGGGGAGGGGGAACGGGGAGCTGTTTTTT
CDR3: CATSSEGRGNGELFF

V: TRBV6-5
J: TRBJ1-5
D: .
size: .
DNA: TGTGCCAGCAGTTCGTCAGGGATTCAGCCCCAGCATTTT
CDR3: CASSSSGIQPQHF

V: TRBV7-9
J: TRBJ2-5
D: .
size: .
DNA: TGTGCCAGCAGCTTAGCCGGGGTAGAGACCCAGTACTTC
CDR3: CASSLAGVETQYF

V: TRBV29-1
J: TRBJ2-2
D: .
size: .
DNA: TGCAGCGTTGTAATCGGGGGTGCCGGGGAGCTGTTTTTT
CDR3: CSVVIGGAGELFF

V: TRBV12-3/TRBV12-4
J: TRBJ1-3
D: .
size: .
DNA: TGTGCCAGCGCCGGGGGTGGAAACACCATATATTTT
CDR3: CASAGGGNTIYF

V: TRBV7-2
J: TRBJ2-5
D: .
size: .
DNA: TGTGCCAGCATAGCGAGGAGTCAAGAGACCCAGTACTTC
CDR3: CASIARSQETQYF

V: TRBV5-6
J: TRBJ2-5
D: TRBD2
size: .
DNA: TGTGCCAGCAGCTTCGGACTAGCGGGACGCGGCTGGTACTTC
CDR3: CASSFGLAGRGWYF

V: TRBV9
J: TRBJ2-7
D: .
size: .
DNA: TGTGCCAGCAGCCCGAGCTGGGTATCAGGCGAGCAGTACTTC
CDR3: CASSPSWVSGEQYF

V: TRBV7-2
J: TRBJ2-3
D: TRBD2
size: .
DNA: TGTGCCAGCAGCTCGACTAGCGGGAGTCTCAGGGCAGATACGCAGTATTTT
CDR3: CASSSTSGSLRADTQYF

V: TRBV6-5
J: TRBJ2-2
D: .
size: once
DNA: TGTGCCAGCAGGGAGAGGAGGGATACCGGGGAGCTGTTTTTT
CDR3: CASRERRDTGELFF

V: TRBV3-1/TRBV3-2
J: TRBJ2-2
D: TRBD1
size: .
DNA: TGTGCCAGCACGTCCCTCACCTCAGGGGGTCACACCGGGGAGCTGTTTTTT
CDR3: CASTSLTSGGHTGELFF

V: TRBV11-2
J: TRBJ1-3
D: TRBD1
size: few
DNA: TGTGCCAGCAGCTTAGCAACCGGACAGGGATACACCATATATTTT
CDR3: CASSLATGQGYTIYF

V: TRBV18
J: TRBJ1-2
D: TRBD1
size: .
DNA: TGTGCCAGCTCAGAGACAGGGGTCAGCTATGGCTACACCTTC
CDR3: CASSETGVSYGYTF

V: TRBV27
J: TRBJ2-5
D: TRBD1
size: .
DNA: TGTGCCAGCAGTCGATGGACAGGGAGAGAGACCCAGTACTTC
CDR3: CASSRWTGRETQYF

V: TRBV18
J: TRBJ2-1
D: TRBD2
size: .
DNA: TGTGCCAGCTCACCAGACTCGGGACTAGTTTACGGCAAGCAGTTCTTC
CDR3: CASSPDSGLVYGKQFF

V: TRBV18
J: TRBJ2-1
D: TRBD2
size: .
DNA: TGTGCCAGCTCACCAGGGACGTTGGGGGTGGCTAGCGGGACCGACAATGAGCAGTTCTTC
CDR3: CASSPGTLGVASGTDNEQFF